This note documents a single T cell receptor beta chain sequence. What it binds is not known. These data come from a study of shared clonotypes between healthy human individuals. As processed by the authors: ImmunoSEQ yielded junction-only sequences lacking quality scores, so filtering differed. Sequencing was performed with immunoSEQ multiplex PCR; in TCRdb, only in-frame clones are kept and a portion is missing. That table is the source of V, J and clone size, and D and trimming were worked out from the DNA. The sample lists roughly 890,000 clones, 85% to 95% occurring once. CDR1 is SGHTA and CDR2 is FQGNSA in the germline V gene. The J segment lost 9 bases and the V segment lost 5 bases, leaving 7 bases of the junction unmatched. The CDR3 contains 13 residues. The naive CD8 fraction comprised CD45RO-negative cells positively selected for CCR7 and excluded terminally differentiated effector memory CD45RA+ cells.

Study-level points and caveats: Naive subsets usually exceeded memory subsets in estimated richness.

The receptor was derived from a man aged 25 to 40 in good health. V usage is TRBV7-2 and J usage is TRBJ2-1; 7 bases align to TRBD2. Sequencing was carried out using naive CD8+ T cells sorted from blood. The CDR3 protein is CASSLRAGVEQFF. The CDR3 DNA sequence: TGTGCCAGCAGCCTTAGGGCGGGGGTTGAGCAGTTCTTC.